Listed below are T cell receptor beta chains from one sample, sequenced in a study of T-cell reconstitution after alpha-beta-depleted transplantation in children. TCRdb fed the PCR reads into MiXCR, producing one record per CDR3 protein. This sample has a few hundred thousand distinct CDR3 sequences, with 13% found just once. Sample: PBMCs, mostly from graft donor cells, taken 360 days after TCRalphabeta/CD19-depleted stem cell transplant. Receptors were obtained from a male patient aged 10 to 17 who had a stem cell transplant for acute myeloid leukemia, so the T cells may come from the graft donor. Each CDR3 is given with its conserved first and last residue. The D gene is left open where the match is weak. The size of a clone is reported for some rows only, either as once, few or many, or as a class for expanded clones.

cdr3_nt: TGTGCCAGCAGCCAAGATGAGGCGGGAGGGCCGTTGGTGACAGATACGCAGTATTTT
cdr3_aa: CASSQDEAGGPLVTDTQYF
clone_size: .
d_call: TRBD2
j_call: TRBJ2-3
v_call: TRBV14

cdr3_nt: TGTGCCATCCGGACTAGCGGGGGTGAGCAGTTCTTC
cdr3_aa: CAIRTSGGEQFF
clone_size: few
d_call: TRBD2
j_call: TRBJ2-1
v_call: TRBV10-3

cdr3_nt: TGTGCCAGCAGCCGGGACGTCTCCTACGAGCAGTACTTC
cdr3_aa: CASSRDVSYEQYF
clone_size: few
d_call: .
j_call: TRBJ2-7
v_call: TRBV7-6

cdr3_nt: TGCAGCGCTCGATACAGGCTTATGAACACTGAAGCTTTCTTT
cdr3_aa: CSARYRLMNTEAFF
clone_size: .
d_call: .
j_call: TRBJ1-1
v_call: TRBV29-1

cdr3_nt: TGCAGCGTTGATAGGGGGCTAGGCACTGAAGCTTTCTTT
cdr3_aa: CSVDRGLGTEAFF
clone_size: few
d_call: TRBD1
j_call: TRBJ1-1
v_call: TRBV29-1

cdr3_nt: TGTGCCAGCAGCCGGTTACTAGCGGGCAGACAAGAGACCCAGTACTTC
cdr3_aa: CASSRLLAGRQETQYF
clone_size: .
d_call: TRBD2
j_call: TRBJ2-5
v_call: TRBV7-2

cdr3_nt: TGTGCCAGCCGCCGAGGGGGGGGGACAGGTTGGACTAGTTTTCGGAACGAGCAGTACTTC
cdr3_aa: CASRRGGGTGWTSFRNEQYF
clone_size: few
d_call: .
j_call: TRBJ2-7
v_call: TRBV28

cdr3_nt: TGTGCCAGCAGCCAAATCCCTAGCTACGAGCAGTACTTC
cdr3_aa: CASSQIPSYEQYF
clone_size: once
d_call: .
j_call: TRBJ2-7
v_call: TRBV14

cdr3_nt: TGTGCCAGCAGCTCTCATCGCGGGATAGCGAACAATGAGCAGTTCTTC
cdr3_aa: CASSSHRGIANNEQFF
clone_size: once
d_call: .
j_call: TRBJ2-1
v_call: TRBV4-2

cdr3_nt: TGTGCCAGCAGCCCTGGGACAGGGTTGTATGGCTACACCTTC
cdr3_aa: CASSPGTGLYGYTF
clone_size: few
d_call: TRBD1
j_call: TRBJ1-2
v_call: TRBV7-2

cdr3_nt: TGTGCCACCAGCAGAGATCAGGGGGCATGGGAGCAGTTCTTC
cdr3_aa: CATSRDQGAWEQFF
clone_size: few
d_call: TRBD1
j_call: TRBJ2-1
v_call: TRBV15

cdr3_nt: TGTGCCACCAGCGGCGACACGTTGAACACTGAAGCTTTCTTT
cdr3_aa: CATSGDTLNTEAFF
clone_size: many
d_call: .
j_call: TRBJ1-1
v_call: TRBV24-1

cdr3_nt: TGCAGTGCTAGTTGGCCCCAAGTTGTTGCGGGAGGGCCTGACAATGAGCAGTTCTTC
cdr3_aa: CSASWPQVVAGGPDNEQFF
clone_size: few
d_call: TRBD2
j_call: TRBJ2-1
v_call: TRBV20-1

cdr3_nt: TGCAGTGCTGGGCCACTAATCGAGTACTTC
cdr3_aa: CSAGPLIEYF
clone_size: .
d_call: .
j_call: TRBJ2-7
v_call: TRBV20-1

cdr3_nt: TGTGCCAGCAGCCCTTACCCGGGACTAGCGGCCAGCACAGATACGCAGTATTTT
cdr3_aa: CASSPYPGLAASTDTQYF
clone_size: .
d_call: TRBD2
j_call: TRBJ2-3
v_call: TRBV12-3/TRBV12-4

cdr3_nt: TGTGCCAGCAATAAAAGGGGGACCGAAGAGACCCAGTACTTC
cdr3_aa: CASNKRGTEETQYF
clone_size: .
d_call: .
j_call: TRBJ2-5
v_call: TRBV6-2/TRBV6-3

cdr3_nt: TGTGCCAGCAGCTTGGCCGGGCCGGATGAGCAGTTCTTC
cdr3_aa: CASSLAGPDEQFF
clone_size: few
d_call: .
j_call: TRBJ2-1
v_call: TRBV5-6

cdr3_nt: TGCGCCAGCAGCCTGACTGAGCGGGAGGGCCCCGAGCAGTACTTC
cdr3_aa: CASSLTEREGPEQYF
clone_size: many
d_call: TRBD2
j_call: TRBJ2-7
v_call: TRBV4-3

cdr3_nt: TGTGCCAGCAGCTTAGGGGGACAGGGCTACACCTTC
cdr3_aa: CASSLGGQGYTF
clone_size: once
d_call: TRBD1
j_call: TRBJ1-2
v_call: TRBV11-2

cdr3_nt: TGTGCCATCAGTGGGGCAGGGGGCGCCGGGCAGCCCCAGCATTTT
cdr3_aa: CAISGAGGAGQPQHF
clone_size: .
d_call: TRBD1
j_call: TRBJ1-5
v_call: TRBV10-3

cdr3_nt: TGTGCCAGCAGCTTATTTGGACTAGCGGGAGTTGAAGATACGCAGTATTTT
cdr3_aa: CASSLFGLAGVEDTQYF
clone_size: .
d_call: TRBD2
j_call: TRBJ2-3
v_call: TRBV7-2

cdr3_nt: TGTGCCAGCAGTATAGGGACTAGCGGTTTCAATGAGCAGTTCTTC
cdr3_aa: CASSIGTSGFNEQFF
clone_size: few
d_call: TRBD2
j_call: TRBJ2-1
v_call: TRBV27

cdr3_nt: TGCGCCAGCAGCCCTAAGGGAGTTTTGTTGGGTTACAATGAGCAGTTCTTC
cdr3_aa: CASSPKGVLLGYNEQFF
clone_size: few
d_call: .
j_call: TRBJ2-1
v_call: TRBV5-1

cdr3_nt: TGTGCCAGCAGCTTAGAGGGGGGTCCCTCCTACGAGCAGTACTTC
cdr3_aa: CASSLEGGPSYEQYF
clone_size: many
d_call: .
j_call: TRBJ2-7
v_call: TRBV7-2

cdr3_nt: TGTGCCAGCAGCTCCGGGCCCATACCGGGTGAGCAGTTCTTC
cdr3_aa: CASSSGPIPGEQFF
clone_size: few
d_call: .
j_call: TRBJ2-1
v_call: TRBV6-2/TRBV6-3

cdr3_nt: TGCAGCGTAGAATCAGGGGACAGCTCCTACGAGCAGTACTTC
cdr3_aa: CSVESGDSSYEQYF
clone_size: few
d_call: TRBD1
j_call: TRBJ2-7
v_call: TRBV29-1

cdr3_nt: TGTGCCAGCAGTTTCCTTTGGGACGGACCTACGGGGCAGTACTTC
cdr3_aa: CASSFLWDGPTGQYF
clone_size: .
d_call: .
j_call: TRBJ2-7
v_call: TRBV28

cdr3_nt: TGTGCCAGCAGTTTACTCGGGAACGAGGATGGCTACACCTTC
cdr3_aa: CASSLLGNEDGYTF
clone_size: many
d_call: .
j_call: TRBJ1-2
v_call: TRBV28

cdr3_nt: TGTGCCAGCAGTGAAGTAGGAAGCTCCTACGAGCAGTACTTC
cdr3_aa: CASSEVGSSYEQYF
clone_size: .
d_call: .
j_call: TRBJ2-7
v_call: TRBV25-1

cdr3_nt: TGCGCCAGCAGCCAAGACTCGGGGGGATCTGGGGCCAACGTCCTGACTTTC
cdr3_aa: CASSQDSGGSGANVLTF
clone_size: many
d_call: TRBD2
j_call: TRBJ2-6
v_call: TRBV4-3

cdr3_nt: TGCGCCAGCAGCCAAGTATTAGCGGGAATCTTCACAGATACGCAGTATTTT
cdr3_aa: CASSQVLAGIFTDTQYF
clone_size: .
d_call: TRBD2
j_call: TRBJ2-3
v_call: TRBV4-1

cdr3_nt: TGCGCCAGCAGCCCTCCTGACAGGGTGGGGGAAAAACTGTTTTTT
cdr3_aa: CASSPPDRVGEKLFF
clone_size: .
d_call: TRBD1
j_call: TRBJ1-4
v_call: TRBV5-1

cdr3_nt: TGTGCCACCAGCAGAGATTTTTCGGACAGGTTTTACAATGAGCAGTTCTTC
cdr3_aa: CATSRDFSDRFYNEQFF
clone_size: .
d_call: TRBD1
j_call: TRBJ2-1
v_call: TRBV15

cdr3_nt: TGTGCCAGCAGCTTAGACCAGGGGGATACAGATACGCAGTATTTT
cdr3_aa: CASSLDQGDTDTQYF
clone_size: few
d_call: TRBD1
j_call: TRBJ2-3
v_call: TRBV7-2

cdr3_nt: TGTGCCACCAGCAGAGCCCTTTACGAGGCCCAGTACTTC
cdr3_aa: CATSRALYEAQYF
clone_size: .
d_call: .
j_call: TRBJ2-5
v_call: TRBV15

cdr3_nt: TGCAGCGCGATCCTGGAATATGGCTACACCTTC
cdr3_aa: CSAILEYGYTF
clone_size: few
d_call: .
j_call: TRBJ1-2
v_call: TRBV29-1

cdr3_nt: TGTGCCAGCTCAATGGGGACAGTCTCCTACGAGCAGTACTTC
cdr3_aa: CASSMGTVSYEQYF
clone_size: few
d_call: TRBD1
j_call: TRBJ2-7
v_call: TRBV18